In this sample, the clone carrying this T cell receptor beta chain turned up a few times. Its matching antigen is unknown. Amplified TCR beta CDR3 regions came from RNA transcripts. An initial round of RT-PCR targeting the TCR CDR3 relied on the HTBI primer set. One entry per CDR3 protein, called by TCRdb with MiXCR from the multiplex PCR reads. Of some 490,000 distinct CDR3 sequences listed, 15% to 20% are singletons. This specimen belongs to a study of T cells in Graves' hyperthyroidism and ophthalmopathy. About the study: Peripheral blood was collected at initial diagnosis, before any treatment.

Study-wide results and limits: Before onset, ophthalmopathy was predicted by the model a median around 6.5 months earlier.

Uncontrolled infection, other autoimmune disease, pregnancy or lactation led to exclusion. PBMCs were collected from a roughly 10 ml volume of fresh peripheral blood. CDR1 is SEHNR, CDR2 FQNEAQ, per germline (reference sequence). This CDR3 contains 15 residues. Trimming cost V 5 bases and J 10 bases, with 18 bases left between them. Input material: blood. The rearrangement links TRBV7-9 to TRBJ1-6; maybe TRBD1 (6 bases). This TCR was sampled from a woman aged 25 to 39 with Graves' ophthalmopathy. This CDR3 is CASSPGLGGLSPLHF. For the CDR3, the DNA is TGTGCCAGCAGCCCCGGGTTGGGGGGCCTCTCACCCCTCCACTTT. Supplemented by reference TRBV7-9 and TRBJ1-6, the full variable domain reads DTGVSQNPRHKITKRGQNVTFRCDPISEHNRLYWYRQTLGQGPEFLTYFQNEAQLEKSRLLSDRFSAERPKGSFSTLEIQRTEQGDSAMYLCASSPGLGGLSPLHFGNGTRLTVT.